This is a list of T cell receptor beta chains from one sample in a study of cytomegalovirus exposure and HLA in healthy donors. Clones were read by immunoSEQ multiplex PCR, and TCRdb kept only the in-frame ones, dropping some. The sample shows some 190,000 clones, more than 75% of them seen only once. Specimen: PBMCs. All receptors derive from a woman aged 25 to 39 in good health and CMV-seropositive. Each CDR3 is given with its conserved first and last residue. The D gene is left open where the match is weak. Only some rows state a clone size, as once, few, many or a class for expanded clones.

clone_size: -
j_call: TRBJ2-7
v_call: TRBV6-1
d_call: TRBD1
cdr3_length: 15
cdr3_nt: TGTGCCAGCACCCTGGATCCTGACAGGGCCTACGAGCAGTACTTC
cdr3_aa: CASTLDPDRAYEQYF

clone_size: -
j_call: TRBJ2-7
v_call: TRBV18
d_call: TRBD2
cdr3_length: 16
cdr3_nt: TGTGCCAGCTCACCGCCGACTAGCGGGGGGGCAGGAGAGCAGTACTTC
cdr3_aa: CASSPPTSGGAGEQYF

clone_size: -
j_call: TRBJ2-5
v_call: TRBV10-2
d_call: -
cdr3_length: 13
cdr3_nt: TGCGCCAGCAGTAGGAGGGGCGAAGAGACCCAGTACTTC
cdr3_aa: CASSRRGEETQYF

clone_size: once
j_call: TRBJ2-2
v_call: TRBV7-2
d_call: TRBD2
cdr3_length: 14
cdr3_nt: TGTGCCTCCGGGAGGTTCGCGAACACCGGGGAGCTGTTTTTT
cdr3_aa: CASGRFANTGELFF

clone_size: -
j_call: TRBJ2-7
v_call: TRBV5-5
d_call: -
cdr3_length: 14
cdr3_nt: TGTGCCAGCAGCTTAAGAGGGTTCCCCTACGAGCAGTACTTC
cdr3_aa: CASSLRGFPYEQYF

clone_size: -
j_call: TRBJ1-3
v_call: TRBV30
d_call: -
cdr3_length: 15
cdr3_nt: TGTGCCTGGAGTGTAGATCCGAGCTCTGGAAACACCATATATTTT
cdr3_aa: CAWSVDPSSGNTIYF

clone_size: once
j_call: TRBJ2-1
v_call: TRBV7-9
d_call: -
cdr3_length: 16
cdr3_nt: TGTGCCAGCAGCGCCTTACTAGCCAGCTCCTACAATGAGCAGTTCTTC
cdr3_aa: CASSALLASSYNEQFF

clone_size: -
j_call: TRBJ1-2
v_call: TRBV7-8
d_call: TRBD1
cdr3_length: 17
cdr3_nt: TGTGCCAGCAGCACACCGGGACAGGGAGAGGGTAACTATGGCTACACCTTC
cdr3_aa: CASSTPGQGEGNYGYTF

clone_size: -
j_call: TRBJ2-1
v_call: TRBV4-3
d_call: TRBD2
cdr3_length: 17
cdr3_nt: TGCGCCAGCAGCCAAGAGCTAGCGGGGGGCCTTTACAATGAGCAGTTCTTC
cdr3_aa: CASSQELAGGLYNEQFF

clone_size: -
j_call: TRBJ1-4
v_call: TRBV7-6
d_call: -
cdr3_length: 16
cdr3_nt: TGTGCCAGCAGCTTAGCCAAGCGGAATCGGAATGAAAAACTGTTTTTT
cdr3_aa: CASSLAKRNRNEKLFF

clone_size: -
j_call: TRBJ2-3
v_call: TRBV11-3
d_call: TRBD2
cdr3_length: 16
cdr3_nt: TGTGCCAGCAGCTTAGGCTTGCGGGGGGGGGAAGATACGCAGTATTTT
cdr3_aa: CASSLGLRGGEDTQYF

clone_size: -
j_call: TRBJ2-1
v_call: TRBV28
d_call: -
cdr3_length: 12
cdr3_nt: TGTGCCAGCAGTCAAGCCGAGGGTGAGCAGTTCTTC
cdr3_aa: CASSQAEGEQFF

clone_size: -
j_call: TRBJ1-4
v_call: TRBV6-5
d_call: TRBD1
cdr3_length: 14
cdr3_nt: TGTGCCAGCAGACTGACAGGGTTTAATGAAAAACTGTTTTTT
cdr3_aa: CASRLTGFNEKLFF

clone_size: -
j_call: TRBJ2-5
v_call: TRBV4-1
d_call: TRBD2
cdr3_length: 17
cdr3_nt: TGCGCCAGCAGCCAAGATCGACTAGCGGGGGGACGGGAGACCCAGTACTTC
cdr3_aa: CASSQDRLAGGRETQYF

clone_size: -
j_call: TRBJ2-7
v_call: TRBV6-6
d_call: TRBD1
cdr3_length: 13
cdr3_nt: TGTGCCAGCGGACAGGGATTTGACTACGAGCAGTACTTC
cdr3_aa: CASGQGFDYEQYF

clone_size: -
j_call: TRBJ2-5
v_call: TRBV4-1
d_call: TRBD2
cdr3_length: 14
cdr3_nt: TGCGCCAGCAGCTCGGGGGGGGCAGGAGAGACCCAGTACTTC
cdr3_aa: CASSSGGAGETQYF

clone_size: -
j_call: TRBJ1-4
v_call: TRBV29-1
d_call: -
cdr3_length: 14
cdr3_nt: TGCAGCGTTGAAGTCCGTGCAACTAATGAAAAACTGTTTTTT
cdr3_aa: CSVEVRATNEKLFF

clone_size: -
j_call: TRBJ1-4
v_call: TRBV11-2
d_call: TRBD1
cdr3_length: 18
cdr3_nt: TGTGCCAGCAGCTTAGTCTGGAAGATCGACAGGGAGAGGGAAAAACTGTTTTTT
cdr3_aa: CASSLVWKIDREREKLFF